The source of this TCR beta chain is a study of cytomegalovirus exposure and HLA in healthy donors. The primer mix had 60 Vbeta and 13 Jbeta primers. Repertoires were generated with immunoSEQ multiplex PCR, while TCRdb's copy carries only in-frame clones and drops some. The table has roughly 290,000 clones, about 87% seen once. The V gene end was trimmed by 5 bases and the J gene end by 6 bases; junction bases not matched to a gene: 7. In germline, CDR1 is MNHEY, CDR2 SVGAGI. The CDR3 is made up of 14 amino acids. The clonotype originates from a woman between 18 and 30 years old in good health and CMV-seronegative. What was sequenced was PBMCs. The chain joins TRBV6-5 to TRBJ1-2; 9 bases fit TRBD1. In DNA, the CDR3 is TGTGCCAGCAGTCCCGGGACAGGGAACCATGGCTACACCTTC. This translates into CASSPGTGNHGYTF.